This TCR beta chain was documented in a study of cytomegalovirus exposure and HLA in healthy donors. Findings and caveats of the study: Presence/absence analysis assumed near-uniform sequencing depth across donors. CMV serostatus was the sole immune exposure information available.

As concerns this clone: The antigen remains undetermined.

V dropped 3 bases and J dropped 4 bases, with 30 bases sitting between them. Per germline, CDR1 LGHNA and CDR2 YNFKEQ. CDR3 length: 20 residues. The PCR employed 60 Vbeta primers together with 13 Jbeta primers. The assay was immunoSEQ multiplex PCR, and TCRdb's table has in-frame clones only and misses some. Of fewer than 75,000 clones listed, 80% are singletons. The TCR originated in a woman younger than 45 in good health and CMV-seronegative. The sequenced sample consisted of PBMCs. The gene calls are TRBV4-2 and TRBJ1-2, with a tentative D call TRBD1 (6 bases). CDR3 sequence: CASSQGAAGRSKFNFYGYTF. DNA for the CDR3: TGTGCCAGCAGCCAGGGGGCGGCAGGGAGATCGAAATTCAACTTCTATGGCTACACCTTC.